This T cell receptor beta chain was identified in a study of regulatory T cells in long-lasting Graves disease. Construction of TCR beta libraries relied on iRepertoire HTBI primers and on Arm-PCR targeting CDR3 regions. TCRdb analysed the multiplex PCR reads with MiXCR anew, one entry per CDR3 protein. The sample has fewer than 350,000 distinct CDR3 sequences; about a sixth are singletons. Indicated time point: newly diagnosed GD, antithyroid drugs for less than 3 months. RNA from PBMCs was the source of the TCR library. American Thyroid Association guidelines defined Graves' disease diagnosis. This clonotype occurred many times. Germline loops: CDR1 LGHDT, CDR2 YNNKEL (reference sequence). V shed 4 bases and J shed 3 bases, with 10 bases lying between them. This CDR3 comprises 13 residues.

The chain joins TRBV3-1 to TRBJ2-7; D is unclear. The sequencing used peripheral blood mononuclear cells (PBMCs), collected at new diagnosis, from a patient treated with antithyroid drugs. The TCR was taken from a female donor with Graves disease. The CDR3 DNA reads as TGTGCCAGCAGCCTATTGGGGTACTACGAGCAGTACTTC. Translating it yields CASSLLGYYEQYF.